The 32 T cell receptor beta chains below all came from one sample that was sequenced in a study of identical twins (dated by TCRdb to the mid-2010s). Library generation was performed with 5' RACE. Sequencing took place on an Illumina HiSeq 2000. TCRdb reanalyzed the raw reads on its own, using fastp at Q25 for trimming and MiXCR for clone calling, and kept in-frame beta chains. Identical CDR3 proteins give one entry, which carries the most common genes and DNA. Recorded for this sample are 230,000 or so distinct CDR3 sequences; around 8.3% of them occurred a single time. Jointly, the top ten make up roughly 3% of the sample. These data also featured in a second study, about yellow fever vaccine responses in identical twins.

The sample consisted of CD8+ T cells sorted from blood. The receptors here all came from a woman aged 18-29 years in good health.

This clonotype appeared many times. The V and J genes are TRBV12-3 or TRBV12-4 and TRBJ2-1, with D perhaps TRBD2 (6 bases). V was pared by 3 bases and J by 2 bases, with 14 bases between. CDR3 length: 16 amino acids. In DNA form, the CDR3 reads TGTGCCAGCAGTTTGGACTACAGGTATACCTACAATGAGCAGTTCTTC. Translated: CASSLDYRYTYNEQFF.

This clonotype was counted between two and nine times. This chain links TRBV27 with TRBJ2-1; 9 positions match TRBD1. The J segment lost 8 bases and the V segment lost 6 bases, leaving 8 bases of the junction unmatched. Germline CDR1 reads MNHEY; CDR2 reads SMNVEV (reference sequence). This CDR3 is 14 amino acids long. In DNA form, the CDR3 reads TGTGCCAGCAGGATTCCCGGGACAGGGCATGAGCAGTTCTTC. Translating it yields CASRIPGTGHEQFF.

A few counts support this clonotype. This chain uses TRBV28 with TRBJ1-4; D remains ambiguous. The CDR3 contains 11 residues. Germline lookup yields CDR1 MDHEN and CDR2 SYDVKM. V lost 5 bases to trimming and J lost 14 bases, with 12 bases between them. CDR3 bases: TGTGCCAGCAGTACCGACGGCTTGCTGTTTTTT. Encoded protein: CASSTDGLLFF.

The chain recombines TRBV3-1 with TRBJ2-1; D may be TRBD1 (6 bases). This CDR3 contains 14 residues. Trimming pared 2 bases from V and 8 bases from J, leaving 13 bases between. Germline assignment: CDR1 LGHDT and CDR2 YNNKEL (reference sequence). CDR3 amino acids: CASSQLGQAHEQFF. DNA of the CDR3: TGTGCCAGCAGCCAACTGGGACAAGCACATGAGCAGTTCTTC.

This clonotype was seen a few times. This rearrangement joins TRBV19 to TRBJ1-1, with D uncertain. V lost 8 bases and J 0 bases, leaving 16 bases between the germline ends. This CDR3 comprises 15 residues. CDR1 LNHDA and CDR2 SQIVND come from the germline V gene (reference sequence). CDR3 sequence reads: CASARLRHLNTEAFF. The CDR3 coding sequence is TGTGCCAGTGCCCGACTCAGGCATTTGAACACTGAAGCTTTCTTT. The full variable domain, rest sourced from reference TRBV19 and TRBJ1-1, is DGGITQSPKYLFRKEGQNVTLSCEQNLNHDAMYWYRQDPGQGLRLIYYSQIVNDFQKGDIAEGYSVSREKKESFPLTVTSAQKNPTAFYLCASARLRHLNTEAFFGQGTRLTVV.

The V call is TRBV7-8, the J call TRBJ2-7; weak D call: TRBD1 (6 bases). V lost 5 bases to trimming and J lost 0 bases, with 14 bases between them. The CDR3 runs to 15 residues. The germline V gene has CDR1 SGHVS and CDR2 FQNEAQ. CDR3 bases: TGTGCCAGCAGCGGACGACAGGAGTACTCCTACGAGCAGTACTTC. Translating gives CASSGRQEYSYEQYF.

V gene TRBV6-2 or TRBV6-3 combines with J gene TRBJ2-2; perhaps TRBD2 as D (6 bases). There are 15 residues in the CDR3. Germline V gene sequence: CDR1 MNHEY, CDR2 SVGEGT. The V and J ends lost 5 bases and 6 bases respectively, with 16 bases between them. As DNA, the CDR3 is TGTGCCAGCAGTCCCACCTGGGGGGACGCCGGGGAGCTGTTTTTT. Residues: CASSPTWGDAGELFF.

This clonotype was seen more than once but under ten times. V and J are TRBV20-1 and TRBJ2-7; D may correspond to TRBD1 or TRBD2 (5 bases each). Per the germline V gene, CDR1 is DFQATT and CDR2 is SNEGSKA (reference sequence). Trimming pared 4 bases from V and 3 bases from J, leaving 13 bases between. This CDR3 is built from 13 residues. In DNA, the CDR3 is TGCAGTGCTACCGGGACCGAGAGCTACGAGCAGTACTTC. Its protein is CSATGTESYEQYF.

The chain links TRBV23-1 to TRBJ2-7, with TRBD1 matching 10 bases. Being an ORF, TRBV23-1 has a function that is uncertain. The junction had 8 bases not matched to a gene; V was cut back by 3 bases and J by 6 bases. This CDR3 is 15 amino acids long. This chain's CDR3 is CASSHPGTGVSEQYF. CDR3 bases: TGCGCCAGCAGTCACCCCGGGACAGGGGTCTCCGAGCAGTACTTC.

This clonotype was observed a handful of times. V gene TRBV14 combines with J gene TRBJ2-1, with TRBD2 identical over 8 bases. V trimming: 2 bases; J trimming: 5 bases; junction bases outside the gene matches: 11. Germline CDR1 and CDR2: SGHDN and FVKESK. This CDR3 has 17 amino acids. DNA for the CDR3: TGTGCCAGCAGCCAAAGAGAGCGGGGGAATACCGACAATGAGCAGTTCTTC. Amino acids: CASSQRERGNTDNEQFF. Filled out from reference TRBV14 and TRBJ2-1, the complete variable domain reads EAGVTQFPSHSVIEKGQTVTLRCDPISGHDNLYWYRRVMGKEIKFLLHFVKESKQDESGMPNNRFLAERTGGTYSTLKVQPAELEDSGVYFCASSQRERGNTDNEQFFGPGTRLTVL.

This chain connects TRBV29-1 to TRBJ1-5, with 9 bases aligning to TRBD1. CDR3 length equals 14 residues. V trimming: 7 bases; J trimming: 2 bases; junction bases outside the gene matches: 6. Germline V gene lookup returns CDR1 SQVTM and CDR2 ANQGSEA. The DNA of the CDR3 is TGCAGCGCTGAGGGACAGGGAGGCAATCAGCCCCAGCATTTT. This translates into CSAEGQGGNQPQHF. The full variable domain, completed using reference TRBV29-1 and TRBJ1-5, is SAVISQKPSRDICQRGTSLTIQCQVDSQVTMMFWYRQQPGQSLTLIATANQGSEATYESGFVIDKFPISRPNLTFSTLTVSNMSPEDSSIYLCSAEGQGGNQPQHFGDGTRLSIL.

This clonotype has at least ten counts. The V call is TRBV29-1, the J call TRBJ2-1; 7 bases are a match to TRBD2. The V segment lost 4 bases and the J segment 3 bases; nucleotides outside the gene matches: 3. Looked up from germline, CDR1 is SQVTM and CDR2 is ANQGSEA. The CDR3 spans 13 residues. The CDR3 loop reads CSVGTGGYNEQFF. CDR3 in DNA: TGCAGCGTTGGCACGGGGGGCTACAATGAGCAGTTCTTC.

The chain carries TRBV28 and TRBJ2-4; 7 bases fit TRBD2. Germline lookup yields CDR1 MDHEN and CDR2 SYDVKM. V was pared by 8 bases and J by 9 bases, with 13 bases of the junction left unmatched. The CDR3 has 14 amino acids. For the CDR3, the DNA is TGTGCCAGCGACCCCCGTGGGGGGGGGGGCATTCAGTACTTC. Translating gives CASDPRGGGGIQYF.

This clonotype was seen repeatedly, ten times or more. The chain combines TRBV27 with TRBJ2-3; D gene uncertain. This CDR3 comprises 14 residues. V was clipped by 6 bases and J by 1 base, with 11 bases between them. Germline V gene data show CDR1 as MNHEY and CDR2 as SMNVEV (reference sequence). This CDR3 reads CASSANRGTDTQYF. The CDR3 coding sequence is TGTGCCAGCAGCGCGAACAGAGGCACAGATACGCAGTATTTT.

This clonotype was found once. The chain couples TRBV7-6 to TRBJ2-6; tentative D call: TRBD1 (7 bases). Germline CDR1 reads SGHVS; CDR2 reads FNYEAQ. Trimming shortened V by 5 bases and J by 5 bases, and 22 bases separated the two germline ends. There are 18 residues in the CDR3. DNA of the CDR3: TGTGCCAGCAGCCGCACAGGGGTGGGGGACTCCCGGGCCAACGTCCTGACTTTC. As protein: CASSRTGVGDSRANVLTF.

The rearrangement uses TRBV10-3 and TRBJ2-3; 9 bases line up with TRBD1. Germline CDR1 reads ENHRY; CDR2 reads SYGVKD. Germline trimming cut 2 bases from V and 2 bases from J; bases unmatched to any gene: 5. This CDR3 comprises 16 residues. The DNA for the CDR3 is TGTGCCATCAGTGAGAAACAGGGGGCGATCACAGATACGCAGTATTTT. Protein: CAISEKQGAITDTQYF.

This clonotype was counted ten times or more. The CDR3 nucleotides are TGTGCCAGCACACCCGGACAGGGAGCCTACGAGCAGTACTTC. Translating it yields CASTPGQGAYEQYF. This chain joins TRBV27 and TRBJ2-7, with 8 bases identical to TRBD1. The CDR3 is 14 residues long. Germline V CDR1 and CDR2: MNHEY, SMNVEV (reference sequence). V shed 7 bases, J shed 2 bases, and the junction held 7 bases outside the gene matches.

This clonotype was seen a handful of times. The rearrangement links TRBV12-3 or TRBV12-4 to TRBJ2-7; 8 positions match TRBD1. The CDR3 is made up of 14 amino acids. Trimming at V came to 5 bases and at J to 3 bases, leaving 6 bases not matched to a gene. Here the CDR3 DNA reads TGTGCCAGCAGTACATCAGGGGGCCGCTACGAGCAGTACTTC. Translated, it gives CASSTSGGRYEQYF.

This CDR3 is CATAPGPSSYEQYF. The DNA of the CDR3 is TGTGCCACCGCCCCGGGACCCAGCTCCTACGAGCAGTACTTC. This chain connects TRBV24-1 to TRBJ2-7, with D perhaps given as TRBD1 or TRBD2 (5 bases each). The V end was cut by 9 bases, the J end by 0 bases, with 14 bases between. Germline CDR1 and CDR2: KGHDR and SFDVKD. The CDR3 covers 14 residues.

V is TRBV20-1 and J is TRBJ2-5; tentatively, D is TRBD2 (5 bases). The V gene's germline CDR1 is DFQATT and CDR2 SNEGSKA (reference sequence). V lost 0 bases, J lost 4 bases, and 21 bases lay in between. The CDR3 is 17 residues long. CDR3 coding DNA: TGCAGTGCTAGAGATCTCGTCGGGATCGGGCTCGGAGAGACCCAGTACTTC. Protein: CSARDLVGIGLGETQYF.

This clonotype came up many times. The CDR3 DNA follows: TGCGCCAGCAGCTACCCGGCAGATGGTACGCAGTATTTT. It translates to CASSYPADGTQYF. The V call is TRBV5-1, the J call TRBJ2-3; D not certain. The CDR3 has 13 amino acids. The germline V gene has CDR1 SGHRS and CDR2 YFSETQ. Trimming cost V 3 bases and J 8 bases, with 13 bases left between them.

In this sample, this clonotype turned up a few times. The chain is built from TRBV12-3 or TRBV12-4 and TRBJ2-7; D is unresolved. The CDR3 sequence is 15 residues long. The V gene lost 3 bases and the J gene lost 3 bases, with 15 bases spanning the gap. The CDR3 DNA is TGTGCCAGCAGTTTTTCGCGCGTCAAGGGCTACGAGCAGTACTTC. Protein sequence: CASSFSRVKGYEQYF.

The chain recombines TRBV6-5 with TRBJ2-3, with D perhaps TRBD2 (7 bases). This CDR3 spans 16 amino acids. V lost 0 bases and J lost 2, with 12 bases in between. Germline loops: CDR1 MNHEY, CDR2 SVGAGI. The CDR3 spells CASSYSTGGLTDTQYF. Written as DNA, the CDR3 is TGTGCCAGCAGTTACTCTACGGGGGGCCTCACAGATACGCAGTATTTT.

This clonotype was observed a handful of times. The V gene is TRBV4-3, the J gene TRBJ2-2; maybe TRBD2 (5 bases). Trimming removed 6 bases at V and 4 bases at J, with 12 bases between. The CDR3 totals 14 residues. In germline, CDR1 is LGHNA, CDR2 YSLEER. CDR3 nucleotide sequence: TGCGCCAGCAGGGATGGGAGATCCACCGGGGAGCTGTTTTTT. Amino acids: CASRDGRSTGELFF.

The V gene is TRBV27, the J gene TRBJ1-5; TRBD1 is a possible D gene (5 bases). Trimming removed 5 bases at V and 5 bases at J, with 13 bases between. The CDR3 contains 14 residues. The germline gives CDR1 MNHEY, CDR2 SMNVEV (reference sequence). The CDR3 loop is CASSPRTFHQPQHF. The CDR3 DNA reads TGTGCCAGCAGTCCCCGGACATTTCATCAGCCCCAGCATTTT.

This clonotype has at least ten counts. The genes are TRBV25-1 and TRBJ2-7; no clear D. Germline values: CDR1 MGHDK, CDR2 SYGVNS. The CDR3 covers 11 residues. V was cut by 3 bases and J by 4 bases, with 4 bases left in between. The CDR3 sequence is CASSDRYEQYF. CDR3 in DNA: TGTGCCAGCAGTGATCGTTACGAGCAGTACTTC.

There are many counts of this clonotype. The gene calls are TRBV20-1 and TRBJ2-7; no reliable D call. Germline CDR1 reads DFQATT; CDR2 reads SNEGSKA (reference sequence). This CDR3 is 13 amino acids long. Trimming left V 2 bases short and J 5 bases short, with 13 bases between. The CDR3 coding sequence is TGCAGTGCTAGAAATCTGATTCGGCACGAGCAGTACTTC. It specifies CSARNLIRHEQYF.

This clonotype has a handful of counts. The rearrangement uses TRBV29-1 and TRBJ2-7; TRBD1 is a possible D gene (6 bases). Germline V lookup: CDR1 SQVTM, CDR2 ANQGSEA. The CDR3 has 12 residues. In DNA, the CDR3 is TGCAGTGCCAAGGGGGATTCCTACGAGCAGTACTTC. The encoded protein is CSAKGDSYEQYF.

This clonotype was recorded many times. The V gene is TRBV7-9, the J gene TRBJ2-2, with D unclear. V shed 5 bases and J shed 5 bases, with 15 bases lying between them. Germline assignment: CDR1 SEHNR and CDR2 FQNEAQ (reference sequence). The CDR3 is 15 residues long. CDR3 in amino acids: CASSQLGQITGELFF. CDR3 DNA: TGTGCCAGCAGCCAACTTGGGCAGATAACCGGGGAGCTGTTTTTT. Full variable domain (missing parts from reference TRBV7-9 and TRBJ2-2): DTGVSQNPRHKITKRGQNVTFRCDPISEHNRLYWYRQTLGQGPEFLTYFQNEAQLEKSRLLSDRFSAERPKGSFSTLEIQRTEQGDSAMYLCASSQLGQITGELFFGEGSRLTVL.

Many counts were recorded for this clonotype. The CDR3, as DNA: TGTGCCAGCAGGACCCCGGGCTCCAATCAGCCCCAGCATTTT. Its protein is CASRTPGSNQPQHF. The V call is TRBV27, the J call TRBJ1-5, with D hard to call. Germline V lookup: CDR1 MNHEY, CDR2 SMNVEV (reference sequence). The V end lost 6 bases, the J end lost 3 bases, and 12 bases lay between the germline ends. The CDR3 has 14 residues.

The J gene is TRBJ2-7, the V gene TRBV4-3; 9 bases are shared with TRBD1. Per the germline V gene, CDR1 is LGHNA and CDR2 is YSLEER. The CDR3 is made up of 16 amino acids. J gave up 4 bases and V 0 bases, and 7 bases lay outside the gene matches. The CDR3 DNA reads as TGCGCCAGCAGCCAAGATTACAGGGGGCCCACTTACGAGCAGTACTTC. Its protein product is CASSQDYRGPTYEQYF.

This clonotype was detected only a few times. V is TRBV21-1 and J is TRBJ2-1; the table's D call TRBD2 went unverified against the DNA. TRBV21-1 is deemed a pseudogene. The CDR3 sequence is 17 residues long. CDR3 loop: CASSKGERGRSYNEQFF. Here the CDR3 DNA reads TGTGCCAGCAGCAAAGGAGAGAGGGGGAGGTCCTACAATGAGCAGTTCTTC.